The rows below give T cell receptor beta chains drawn from one sample of a study of patients and donors after allogeneic stem cell transplantation. TCRdb reanalysed the RT-PCR reads using MiXCR and keeps one entry per CDR3 protein. The table includes about 410,000 distinct CDR3 sequences, approximately 16% detected once. Source material: blood, either unsorted or a sorted T cell fraction (not recorded which). These TCRs come from a human donor who was either an allogeneic HSCT recipient or a stem cell or donor lymphocyte infusion donor (not recorded which). It is not recorded whose cells these are; they may come from a transplant donor. Both conserved end residues are part of each CDR3. Each record gives: clone size, D gene, J gene, V gene, CDR3 DNA, CDR3 protein. A D gene is named only where the DNA matches it firmly. Some rows have no size entry. The others give once, few or many, or a class for an expanded clone.

.,TRBD1,TRBJ2-1,TRBV5-8,TGTGCCAGCAGCCCACAGGGACAGGGAAGGGATGAGCAGTTCTTC,CASSPQGQGRDEQFF
.,TRBD2,TRBJ2-7,TRBV6-5,TGTGCCAGCAGTTATGTAGCGGGCAACTACGAGCAGTACTTC,CASSYVAGNYEQYF
few,.,TRBJ1-1,TRBV6-5,TGTGCCAGCAGTTCGTGGGGGCGGAACACTGAAGCTTTCTTT,CASSSWGRNTEAFF
few,.,TRBJ1-4,TRBV5-5,TGTGCCAGCAGCAGGACAGTTAATGATGGACTGTTTTTT,CASSRTVNDGLFF
.,TRBD1,TRBJ2-7,TRBV20-1,TGCAGTGCTGGGGGACAGGGATCCTACGAGCAGTACTTC,CSAGGQGSYEQYF
.,TRBD1,TRBJ2-1,TRBV7-2,TGTGCCAGCAGCTTACGGACAGGCCATGAGCAGTTCTTC,CASSLRTGHEQFF
many,.,TRBJ1-2,TRBV12-3/TRBV12-4,TGTGCCAGCAGTCCCAAATTTCATGGCTACACCTTC,CASSPKFHGYTF
.,.,TRBJ1-4,TRBV2,TGTGCCAGCAACTTGCAGGGCTTCGATGAAAATCTGTTTTTT,CASNLQGFDENLFF
few,.,TRBJ2-5,TRBV3-1,TGTGCCAGCAGCCAAGATGGAGCAGGTCTGGGGGAGACCCAGTACTTC,CASSQDGAGLGETQYF
.,.,TRBJ2-1,TRBV24-1,TGTGCCACCAGTGATATCAGGGGTTCCTACAATGAGCAGTTCTTC,CATSDIRGSYNEQFF
few,TRBD2,TRBJ2-1,TRBV15,TGTGCCACCAGCAAGAAGCGGGAGCACCACAATGAGCAGTTCTTC,CATSKKREHHNEQFF
.,.,TRBJ1-3,TRBV3-1,TGTGCCAGCAGCGGAAAGGCAGGTCCGGGAAACACCATATATTTT,CASSGKAGPGNTIYF
.,.,TRBJ2-1,TRBV11-2,TGTGCCAGCAGCTTCGATGAGCAGTTCTTC,CASSFDEQFF
.,.,TRBJ2-2,TRBV7-8,TGTACCAGCAAGCCCCAGCGTATGGGCACCGGGGAGCTGTTTTTT,CTSKPQRMGTGELFF
.,TRBD1,TRBJ1-3,TRBV7-7,TGTGCCAGCAGCGCTCTGGGGACAGTAGGAAACACCATATATTTT,CASSALGTVGNTIYF
.,TRBD1,TRBJ1-4,TRBV9,TGTGCCAGCAGCGTAGCTAGTAGGGACAGTTCGGGCAAACTGTTTTTT,CASSVASRDSSGKLFF
.,.,TRBJ2-2,TRBV24-1,TGTGCCACCAGGGGGCTTGGCACCGGGGAGCTGTTTTTT,CATRGLGTGELFF
.,.,TRBJ1-5,TRBV2,TGTGCCAGCAACACAGGGTCGTCCCAGCCCCAGCATTTT,CASNTGSSQPQHF
.,.,TRBJ2-5,TRBV25-1,TGTGCCAGCAGTGAAAACAGGGATGAGACCCAGTACTTC,CASSENRDETQYF
few,.,TRBJ1-2,TRBV7-9,TGTGCCAGCAACGGCCCAACGCATAGGGGCTACACCTTC,CASNGPTHRGYTF
.,.,TRBJ2-2,TRBV4-1,TGCGCCAGCAGCCAAGATTTGGGAGGAGGCACCGGGGAGCTGTTTTTT,CASSQDLGGGTGELFF
few,.,TRBJ2-1,TRBV20-1,TGCAGTGCTAGAAACGGGAGCTCCTACAATGAGCAGTTCTTC,CSARNGSSYNEQFF
few,TRBD1,TRBJ2-4,TRBV7-2,TGTGCCAGCAGCTTGGGACAGGGAGGCGCCAAAAACATTCAGTACTTC,CASSLGQGGAKNIQYF
few,.,TRBJ1-6,TRBV12-3/TRBV12-4,TGTGCCAGCAGTAATAGACAGAGCTATAATTCACCCCTCCACTTT,CASSNRQSYNSPLHF
.,.,TRBJ2-7,TRBV14,TGTGCCAGCAGCCACGCCGAAACCCCACTGTACTACGAGCAGTACTTC,CASSHAETPLYYEQYF
few,.,TRBJ2-7,TRBV12-3/TRBV12-4,TGTGCCAGCAGTCAGGGAAGGGAGCAGTACTTC,CASSQGREQYF
many,.,TRBJ2-1,TRBV12-3/TRBV12-4,TGTGCCAGCAATGCCAGGGGAGGGGATGAGCAGTTCTTC,CASNARGGDEQFF
few,.,TRBJ1-5,TRBV6-1,TGTGCCAGCAGCCCCGGTATCGCCTGGGATCAGCCCCAGCATTTT,CASSPGIAWDQPQHF
.,.,TRBJ1-2,TRBV7-2,TGTGCCAGCAGCGAAACCACAGTGATGGGGGGCTACACCTTC,CASSETTVMGGYTF
many,TRBD1,TRBJ2-3,TRBV12-3/TRBV12-4,TGTGCCAGCAGGCTGACCGGGACAGGGCGCACAGATACGCAGTATTTT,CASRLTGTGRTDTQYF
few,TRBD1,TRBJ1-1,TRBV20-1,TGCAGTGCTAGACCTCAGACAGGGTTGCACACTGAAGCTTTCTTT,CSARPQTGLHTEAFF